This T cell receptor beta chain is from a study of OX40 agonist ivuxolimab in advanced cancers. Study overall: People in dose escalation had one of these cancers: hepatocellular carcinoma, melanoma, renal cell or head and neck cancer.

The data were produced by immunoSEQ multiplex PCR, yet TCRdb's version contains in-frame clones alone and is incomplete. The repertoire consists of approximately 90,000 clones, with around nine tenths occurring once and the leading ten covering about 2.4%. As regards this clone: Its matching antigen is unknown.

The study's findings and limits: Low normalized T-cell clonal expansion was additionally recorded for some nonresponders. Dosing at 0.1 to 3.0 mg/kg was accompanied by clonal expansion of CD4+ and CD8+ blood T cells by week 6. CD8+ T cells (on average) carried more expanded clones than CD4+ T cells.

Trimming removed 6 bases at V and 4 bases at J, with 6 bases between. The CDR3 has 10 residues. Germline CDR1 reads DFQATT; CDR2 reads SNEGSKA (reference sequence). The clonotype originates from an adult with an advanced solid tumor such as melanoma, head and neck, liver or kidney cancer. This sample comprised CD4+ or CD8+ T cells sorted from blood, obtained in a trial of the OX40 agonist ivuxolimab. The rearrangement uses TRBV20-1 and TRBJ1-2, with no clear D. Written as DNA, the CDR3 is TGCAGTGCCCTCGCCTATGGCTACACCTTC. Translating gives CSALAYGYTF.